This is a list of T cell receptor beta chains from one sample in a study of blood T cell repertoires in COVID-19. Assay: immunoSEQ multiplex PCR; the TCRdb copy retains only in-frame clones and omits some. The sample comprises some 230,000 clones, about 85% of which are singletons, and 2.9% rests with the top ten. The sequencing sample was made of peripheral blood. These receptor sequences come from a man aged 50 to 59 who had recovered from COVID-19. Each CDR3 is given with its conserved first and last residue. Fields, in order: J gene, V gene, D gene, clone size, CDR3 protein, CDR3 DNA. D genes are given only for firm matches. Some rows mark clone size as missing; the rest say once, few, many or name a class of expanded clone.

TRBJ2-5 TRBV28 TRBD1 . CASSHRGETQYF TGTGCCAGCAGTCACAGGGGAGAGACCCAGTACTTC
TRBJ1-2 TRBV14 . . CASSQDVGLHLYGYTF TGTGCCAGCAGCCAAGATGTCGGTCTTCATCTATATGGCTACACCTTC
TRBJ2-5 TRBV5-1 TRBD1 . CASSRQGTGRSLQETQYF TGCGCCAGCAGCCGGCAAGGGACAGGCAGATCCCTCCAAGAGACCCAGTACTTC
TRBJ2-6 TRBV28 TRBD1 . CASSLRQGAGANVLTF TGTGCCAGCAGTTTACGACAGGGGGCTGGGGCCAACGTCCTGACTTTC
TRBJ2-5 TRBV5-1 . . CASSFSGGLGETQYF TGCGCCAGCAGCTTCAGCGGCGGGTTAGGAGAGACCCAGTACTTC
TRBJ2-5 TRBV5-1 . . CASSTQTSQETQYF TGCGCCAGCAGTACGCAAACAAGCCAAGAGACCCAGTACTTC
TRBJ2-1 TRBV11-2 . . CASSLDGTRASNEQFF TGTGCCAGCAGCTTAGATGGGACAAGGGCCAGCAATGAGCAGTTCTTC
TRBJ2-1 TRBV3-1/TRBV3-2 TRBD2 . CASSRGGPVYNEQFF TGTGCCAGCAGCCGGGGGGGTCCAGTATACAATGAGCAGTTCTTC
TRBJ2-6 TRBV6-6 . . CATLLAGVSGANVLTF TGTGCCACCTTGCTCGCCGGGGTCTCTGGGGCCAACGTCCTGACTTTC
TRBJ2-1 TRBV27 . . CASRASSSYNEQFF TGTGCCAGCCGAGCGTCCAGCTCCTACAATGAGCAGTTCTTC
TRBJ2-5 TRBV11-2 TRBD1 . CASSPGQGAVTQYF TGTGCCAGCAGCCCAGGGCAGGGGGCTGTGACCCAGTACTTC
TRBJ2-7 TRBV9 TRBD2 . CASSSGTSGRDYEQYF TGTGCCAGCAGCTCTGGGACTAGCGGGAGAGATTACGAGCAGTACTTC
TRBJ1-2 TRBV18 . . CASSPVQGDYGYTF TGTGCCAGCTCACCTGTGCAGGGCGACTATGGCTACACCTTC
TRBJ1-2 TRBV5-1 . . CASSLVAGVNYGYTF TGCGCCAGCAGCTTGGTTGCCGGGGTCAACTATGGCTACACCTTC
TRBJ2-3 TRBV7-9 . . CASSPWQGGTDTQYF TGTGCCAGCAGCCCTTGGCAGGGAGGTACAGATACGCAGTATTTT
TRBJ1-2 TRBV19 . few CASEGVGYTF TGTGCCAGTGAAGGGGTCGGCTACACCTTC
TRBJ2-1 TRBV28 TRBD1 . CASIEQGASYNEQFF TGTGCCAGCATCGAACAGGGGGCCTCCTACAATGAGCAGTTCTTC
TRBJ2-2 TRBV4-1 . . CASTRTGTLNTGELFF TGCGCCAGCACCCGCACCGGGACTCTGAACACCGGGGAGCTGTTTTTT
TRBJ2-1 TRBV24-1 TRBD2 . CATSESSGRIYEQFF TGTGCCACCAGTGAAAGTAGCGGGAGGATCTATGAGCAGTTCTTC
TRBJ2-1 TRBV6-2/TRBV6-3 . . CASSFWTTYNEQFF TGTGCCAGCAGTTTTTGGACAACCTACAATGAGCAGTTCTTC
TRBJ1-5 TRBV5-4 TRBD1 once CASSMGTGANQPQHF TGTGCCAGCAGCATGGGGACAGGGGCAAATCAGCCCCAGCATTTT
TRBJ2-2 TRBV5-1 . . CASSLGGGSGELFF TGCGCCAGCAGCTTGGGTGGAGGGTCCGGGGAGCTGTTTTTT
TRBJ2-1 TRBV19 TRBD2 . CASATSGSRNEQFF TGTGCCAGTGCGACTAGCGGGAGTCGGAATGAGCAGTTCTTC
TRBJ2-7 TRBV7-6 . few CASSLGWGSGSEQYF TGTGCCAGCAGCTTAGGATGGGGCTCCGGGTCCGAGCAGTACTTC
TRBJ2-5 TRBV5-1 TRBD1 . CASSPDRGKETQYF TGCGCCAGCAGCCCGGACAGGGGAAAAGAGACCCAGTACTTC
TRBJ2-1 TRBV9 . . CASSAPIPNEQFF TGTGCCAGCAGCGCCCCTATCCCCAATGAGCAGTTCTTC
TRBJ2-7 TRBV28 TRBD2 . CASSLEAGREDF TGTGCCAGCAGTTTAGAAGCGGGAAGAGAAGACTTC
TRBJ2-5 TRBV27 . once CASSLSPGMGGYYF TGTGCCAGCAGTTTATCCCCAGGGATGGGTGGGTACTACTTC
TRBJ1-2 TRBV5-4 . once CASSVNYYGYTF TGTGCCAGCAGCGTGAACTACTATGGCTACACCTTC
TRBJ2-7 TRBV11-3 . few CASSLRGNYEQYF TGTGCCAGCAGCTTAAGGGGAAACTACGAGCAGTACTTC
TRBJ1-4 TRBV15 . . CATSRDDSDRGANEKLFF TGTGCCACCAGCAGGGACGACAGCGATCGGGGGGCTAATGAAAAACTGTTTTTT
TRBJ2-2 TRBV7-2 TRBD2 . CASSLAGVWTGELFF TGTGCCAGCAGTCTAGCGGGAGTTTGGACCGGGGAGCTGTTTTTT
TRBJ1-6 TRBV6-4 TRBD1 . CASRKTGDYSPLHF TGTGCCAGCAGGAAAACAGGGGATTATTCACCCCTCCACTTT
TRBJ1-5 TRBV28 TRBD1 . CASRTSAGGDQPQHF TGTGCCAGCAGAACCTCCGCAGGGGGAGATCAGCCCCAGCATTTT
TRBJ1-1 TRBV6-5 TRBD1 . CASSTRQGYEAFF TGTGCCAGCAGTACGAGACAGGGGTATGAAGCTTTCTTT
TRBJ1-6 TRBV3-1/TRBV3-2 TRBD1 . CASSQVFRDRNSPLHF TGTGCCAGCAGCCAGGTATTCCGGGACAGGAATTCACCCCTCCACTTT
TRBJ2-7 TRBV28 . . CASTDTGGVSYEQYF TGTGCCAGCACCGATACAGGGGGGGTATCCTACGAGCAGTACTTC
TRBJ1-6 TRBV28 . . CASSFKNSPLHF TGTGCCAGCAGCTTTAAAAATTCACCCCTCCACTTT
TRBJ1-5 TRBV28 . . CASSLRLSNQPQHF TGTGCCAGCAGTCTTAGACTGTCGAATCAGCCCCAGCATTTT
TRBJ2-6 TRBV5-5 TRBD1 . CASSLRDRILDFSGANVLTF TGTGCCAGCAGCCTGCGGGACAGGATTTTAGATTTCTCTGGGGCCAACGTCCTGACTTTC
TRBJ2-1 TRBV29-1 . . CSVQVPPWYEQFF TGCAGCGTTCAGGTTCCTCCGTGGTATGAGCAGTTCTTC
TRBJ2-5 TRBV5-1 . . CASSLQGPQETQYF TGCGCCAGCAGCTTACAGGGCCCACAAGAGACCCAGTACTTC
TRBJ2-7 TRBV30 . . CAWSKSSAYEQYF TGTGCCTGGAGTAAAAGTAGTGCCTACGAGCAGTACTTC
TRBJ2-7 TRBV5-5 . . CASSTRLHSDSYEQYF TGTGCCAGCAGCACCCGACTCCACTCGGACAGCTACGAGCAGTACTTC
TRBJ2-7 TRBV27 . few CASRERRDPAYEQYF TGTGCCAGCAGAGAAAGGAGGGACCCGGCCTACGAGCAGTACTTC
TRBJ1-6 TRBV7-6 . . CASSLDGRSSSPLHF TGTGCCAGCAGCTTGGATGGCCGTAGCAGTTCACCCCTCCACTTT
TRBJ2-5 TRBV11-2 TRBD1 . CASSLFPQGGEETQYF TGTGCCAGCAGCTTATTTCCCCAAGGGGGCGAAGAGACCCAGTACTTC
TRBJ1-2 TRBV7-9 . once CASSLGALISNYGYTF TGTGCCAGCAGCTTAGGGGCTCTAATCTCTAACTATGGCTACACCTTC
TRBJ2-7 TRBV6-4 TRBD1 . CASSDSNRGYEQYF TGTGCCAGCAGTGACTCGAACAGGGGTTACGAGCAGTACTTC
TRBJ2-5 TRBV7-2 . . CASSLGHIVQETQYF TGTGCCAGCAGCTTAGGTCATATAGTCCAAGAGACCCAGTACTTC